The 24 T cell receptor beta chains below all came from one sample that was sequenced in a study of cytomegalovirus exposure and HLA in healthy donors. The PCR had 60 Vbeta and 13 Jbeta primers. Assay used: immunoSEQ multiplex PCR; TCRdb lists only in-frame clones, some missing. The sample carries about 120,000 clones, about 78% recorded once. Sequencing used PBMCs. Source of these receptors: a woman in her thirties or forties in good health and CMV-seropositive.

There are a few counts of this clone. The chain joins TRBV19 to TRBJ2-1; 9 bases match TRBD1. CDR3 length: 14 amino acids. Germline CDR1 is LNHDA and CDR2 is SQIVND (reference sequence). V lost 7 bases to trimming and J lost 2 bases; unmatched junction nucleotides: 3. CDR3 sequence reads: CASMRQGAYNEQFF. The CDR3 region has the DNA TGTGCCAGTATGAGACAGGGGGCCTACAATGAGCAGTTCTTC.

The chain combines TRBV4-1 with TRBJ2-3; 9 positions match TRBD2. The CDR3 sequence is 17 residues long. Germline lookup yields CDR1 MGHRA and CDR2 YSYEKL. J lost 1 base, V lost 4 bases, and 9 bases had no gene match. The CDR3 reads CASSPKFPSGGTDTQYF. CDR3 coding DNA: TGCGCCAGCAGCCCAAAATTCCCTAGCGGGGGCACAGATACGCAGTATTTT.

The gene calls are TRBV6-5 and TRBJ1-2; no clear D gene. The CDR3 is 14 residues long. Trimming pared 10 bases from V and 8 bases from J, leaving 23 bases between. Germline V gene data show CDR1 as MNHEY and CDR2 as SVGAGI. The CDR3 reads CANSGEGFDHGYTF. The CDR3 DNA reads TGTGCCAACTCAGGAGAGGGCTTTGATCACGGCTACACCTTC.

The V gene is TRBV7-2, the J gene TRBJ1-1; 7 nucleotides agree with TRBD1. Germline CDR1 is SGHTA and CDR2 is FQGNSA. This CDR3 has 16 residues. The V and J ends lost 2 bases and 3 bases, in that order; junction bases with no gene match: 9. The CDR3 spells CASSLQPSGGHTEAFF. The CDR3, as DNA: TGTGCCAGCAGCTTACAACCTTCAGGGGGACACACTGAAGCTTTCTTT.

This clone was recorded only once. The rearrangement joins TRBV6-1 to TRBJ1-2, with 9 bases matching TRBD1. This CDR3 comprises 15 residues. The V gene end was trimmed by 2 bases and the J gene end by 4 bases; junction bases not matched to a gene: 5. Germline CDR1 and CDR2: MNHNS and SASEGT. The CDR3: CASSETGGPGYGYTF. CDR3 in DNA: TGTGCCAGCAGTGAAACAGGGGGCCCTGGCTATGGCTACACCTTC.

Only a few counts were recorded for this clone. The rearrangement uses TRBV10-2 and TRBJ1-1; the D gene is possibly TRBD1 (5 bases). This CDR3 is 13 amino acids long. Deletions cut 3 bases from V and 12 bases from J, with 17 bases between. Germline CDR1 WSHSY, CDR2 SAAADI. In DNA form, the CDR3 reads TGCGCCAGCAGTGAAGGATCGCAGGGCTCCTCTTTCTTT. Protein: CASSEGSQGSSFF.

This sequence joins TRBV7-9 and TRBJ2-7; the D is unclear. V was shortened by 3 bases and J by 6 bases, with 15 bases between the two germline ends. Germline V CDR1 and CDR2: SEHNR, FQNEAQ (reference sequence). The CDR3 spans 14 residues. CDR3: CASSFSRDIAEQYF. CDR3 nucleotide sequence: TGTGCCAGCAGCTTCTCAAGAGACATTGCCGAGCAGTACTTC.

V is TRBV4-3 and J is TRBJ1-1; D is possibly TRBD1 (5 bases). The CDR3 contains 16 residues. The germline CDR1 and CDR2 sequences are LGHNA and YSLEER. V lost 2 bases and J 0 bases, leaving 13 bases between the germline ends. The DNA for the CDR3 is TGCGCCAGCAGCCAAACCCTGCCAGGGATGAACACTGAAGCTTTCTTT. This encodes CASSQTLPGMNTEAFF.

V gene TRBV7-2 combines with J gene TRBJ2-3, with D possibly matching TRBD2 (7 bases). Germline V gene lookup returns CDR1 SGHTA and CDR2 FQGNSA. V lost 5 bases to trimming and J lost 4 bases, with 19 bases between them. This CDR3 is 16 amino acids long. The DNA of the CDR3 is TGTGCCAGCAGCCCCCTAGTGGGCGGGGGCGCAGATACGCAGTATTTT. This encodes CASSPLVGGGADTQYF.

This CDR3 is CASGARELLEKLFF. DNA for the CDR3: TGTGCCAGCGGTGCCAGGGAACTTCTTGAAAAACTGTTTTTT. The chain carries TRBV2 and TRBJ1-4; D possibly corresponds to TRBD1 (5 bases). This CDR3 spans 14 amino acids. Germline lookup yields CDR1 SNHLY and CDR2 FYNNEI. Trimming removed 8 bases from V and 7 bases from J, with 17 bases in between.

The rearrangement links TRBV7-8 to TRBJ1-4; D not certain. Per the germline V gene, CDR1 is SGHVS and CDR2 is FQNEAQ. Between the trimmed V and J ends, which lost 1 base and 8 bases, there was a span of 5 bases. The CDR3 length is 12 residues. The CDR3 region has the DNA TGTGCCAGCAGCTTAGGGCCAGAAAAACTGTTTTTT. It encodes CASSLGPEKLFF.

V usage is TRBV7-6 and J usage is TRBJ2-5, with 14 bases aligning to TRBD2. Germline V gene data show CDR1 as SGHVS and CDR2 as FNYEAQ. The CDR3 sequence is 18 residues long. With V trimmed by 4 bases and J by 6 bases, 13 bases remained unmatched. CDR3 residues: CASSSGLAGGSRIKTQYF. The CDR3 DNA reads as TGTGCCAGCAGCTCCGGACTAGCGGGGGGCTCTAGGATAAAGACCCAGTACTTC.

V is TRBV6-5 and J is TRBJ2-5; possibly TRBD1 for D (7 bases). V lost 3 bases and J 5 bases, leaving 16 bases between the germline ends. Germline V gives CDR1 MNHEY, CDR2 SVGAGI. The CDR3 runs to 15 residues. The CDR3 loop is CASSYRQGGGETQYF. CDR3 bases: TGTGCCAGCAGTTATCGTCAGGGGGGTGGCGAGACCCAGTACTTC.

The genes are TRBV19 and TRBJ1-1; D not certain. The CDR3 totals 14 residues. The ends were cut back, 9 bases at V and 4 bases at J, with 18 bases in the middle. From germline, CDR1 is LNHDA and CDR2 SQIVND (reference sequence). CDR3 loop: CASLSGGAGTEAFF. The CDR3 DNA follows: TGTGCCAGCCTTTCGGGAGGAGCGGGCACTGAAGCTTTCTTT.

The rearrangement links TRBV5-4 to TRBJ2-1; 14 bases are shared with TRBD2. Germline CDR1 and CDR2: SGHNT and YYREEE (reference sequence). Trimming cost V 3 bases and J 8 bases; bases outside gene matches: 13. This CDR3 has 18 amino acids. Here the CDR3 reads CASSSGTSGGLPRDEQFF. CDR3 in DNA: TGTGCCAGCAGCTCCGGGACTAGCGGGGGCCTCCCCCGGGATGAGCAGTTCTTC. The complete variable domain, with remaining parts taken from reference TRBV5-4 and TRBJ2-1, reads ETGVTQSPTHLIKTRGQQVTLRCSSQSGHNTVSWYQQALGQGPQFIFQYYREEENGRGNFPPRFSGLQFPNYSSELNVNALELDDSALYLCASSSGTSGGLPRDEQFFGPGTRLTVL.

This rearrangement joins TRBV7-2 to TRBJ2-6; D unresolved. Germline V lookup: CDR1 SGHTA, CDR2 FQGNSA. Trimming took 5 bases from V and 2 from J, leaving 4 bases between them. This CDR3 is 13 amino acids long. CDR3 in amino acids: CASSSAGANVLTF. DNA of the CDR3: TGTGCCAGCAGCAGCGCTGGGGCCAACGTCCTGACTTTC.

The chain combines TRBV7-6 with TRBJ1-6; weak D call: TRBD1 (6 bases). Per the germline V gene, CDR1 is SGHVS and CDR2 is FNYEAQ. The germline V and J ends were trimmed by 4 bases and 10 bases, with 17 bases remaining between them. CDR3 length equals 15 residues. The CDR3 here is CASSSQGQGSSPLHF. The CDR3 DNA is TGTGCCAGCAGCTCCCAGGGGCAGGGAAGCTCACCCCTCCACTTT.

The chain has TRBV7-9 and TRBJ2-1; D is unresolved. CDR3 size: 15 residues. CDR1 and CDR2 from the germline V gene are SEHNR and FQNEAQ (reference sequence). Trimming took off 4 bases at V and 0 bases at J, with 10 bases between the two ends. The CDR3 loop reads CASSSLLSSYNEQFF. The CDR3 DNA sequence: TGTGCCAGCAGCTCTTTACTGAGCTCCTACAATGAGCAGTTCTTC.

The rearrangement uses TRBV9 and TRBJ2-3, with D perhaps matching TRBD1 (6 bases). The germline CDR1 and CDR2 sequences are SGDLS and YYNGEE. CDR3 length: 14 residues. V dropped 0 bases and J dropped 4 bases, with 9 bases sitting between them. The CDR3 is CASSVVGASDTQYF. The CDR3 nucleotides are TGTGCCAGCAGCGTAGTGGGGGCATCAGATACGCAGTATTTT.

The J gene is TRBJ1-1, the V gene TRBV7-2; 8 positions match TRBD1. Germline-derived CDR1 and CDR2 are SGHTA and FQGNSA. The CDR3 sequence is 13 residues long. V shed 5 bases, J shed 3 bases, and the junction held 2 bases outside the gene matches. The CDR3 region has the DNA TGTGCCAGCAGCCTACAGGGGGACACTGAAGCTTTCTTT. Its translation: CASSLQGDTEAFF.

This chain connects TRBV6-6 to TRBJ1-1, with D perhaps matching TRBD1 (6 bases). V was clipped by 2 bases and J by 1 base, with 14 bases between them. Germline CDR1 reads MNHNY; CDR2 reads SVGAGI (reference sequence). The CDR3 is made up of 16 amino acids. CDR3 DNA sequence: TGTGCCAGCAGTTACGTCAGGGGCCCCCGGAACACTGAAGCTTTCTTT. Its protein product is CASSYVRGPRNTEAFF.

The CDR3 sequence is CASSVGRDSNQPQHF. The CDR3, as DNA: TGTGCCAGCAGCGTAGGGAGAGATAGCAATCAGCCCCAGCATTTT. The V call is TRBV9, the J call TRBJ1-5; D not certain. Trimming removed 0 bases from V and 0 bases from J, with 7 bases in between. Germline V gene sequence: CDR1 SGDLS, CDR2 YYNGEE. This CDR3 contains 15 residues.

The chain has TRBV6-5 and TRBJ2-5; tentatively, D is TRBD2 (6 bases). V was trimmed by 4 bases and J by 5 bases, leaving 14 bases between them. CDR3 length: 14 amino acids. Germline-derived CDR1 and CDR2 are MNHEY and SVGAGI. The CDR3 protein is CASSFSRGWETQYF. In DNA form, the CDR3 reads TGTGCCAGCAGTTTTTCGCGGGGTTGGGAGACCCAGTACTTC.

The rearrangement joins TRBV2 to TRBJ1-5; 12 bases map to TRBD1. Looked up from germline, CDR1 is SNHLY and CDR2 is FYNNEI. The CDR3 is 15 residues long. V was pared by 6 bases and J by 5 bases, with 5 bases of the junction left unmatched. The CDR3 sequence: CASSAGTGGYQPQHF. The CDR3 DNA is TGTGCCAGCAGCGCCGGGACAGGGGGCTATCAGCCCCAGCATTTT.